What follows are 5 T cell receptor beta chains derived from one specimen sequenced in a study of T cell responses to AZD1222 COVID-19 vaccine. This table comes from immunoSEQ multiplex PCR, and its TCRdb copy is limited to in-frame clones, with some not included. Of about 120,000 clones in the sample, 65% to 85% are singletons; the top ten hold 4% to 5%. Material: peripheral blood, obtained on day 0 of AZD1222 vaccination. These receptors all come from an adult in good health.

V is TRBV6-6 and J is TRBJ1-2, with TRBD1 matching 8 bases. CDR3 length equals 20 residues. V shed 5 bases and J 5 bases; nucleotides not matched to a gene: 25. Germline CDR1 MNHNY, CDR2 SVGAGI (reference sequence). CDR3 in amino acids: CASSPTRLRTGTAGGYGYTF. For the CDR3, the DNA is TGTGCCAGCAGTCCCACTCGATTACGGACAGGGACCGCTGGCGGGTATGGCTACACCTTC.

DNA for the CDR3: TGTGCCAGCAGAATAAATGGGGGGGGCACATTCACTGAAGCTTTCTTT. Translating gives CASRINGGGTFTEAFF. The chain is built from TRBV28 and TRBJ1-1, with D tentatively TRBD1 (6 bases). Germline V gene sequence: CDR1 MDHEN, CDR2 SYDVKM. The CDR3 is 16 amino acids. The V and J ends lost 6 bases and 4 bases respectively, with 21 bases between them. Full variable domain (missing parts from reference TRBV28 and TRBJ1-1): DVKVTQSSRYLVKRTGEKVFLECVQDMDHENMFWYRQDPGLGLRLIYFSYDVKMKEKGDIPEGYSVSREKKERFSLILESASTNQTSMYLCASRINGGGTFTEAFFGQGTRLTVV.

The chain joins TRBV15 to TRBJ1-4, with D tentatively TRBD1 (5 bases). CDR3 size: 14 residues. V was shortened by 5 bases and J by 5 bases, with 12 bases between the two germline ends. Per the germline V gene, CDR1 is LNHNV and CDR2 is YYDKDF (reference sequence). The CDR3 loop reads CATSLGGGNEKLFF. The CDR3 DNA follows: TGTGCCACCAGCCTGGGGGGAGGAAATGAAAAACTGTTTTTT.

V is TRBV27 and J is TRBJ1-2, with D hard to call. Deletions cut 5 bases from V and 6 bases from J, with 22 bases between. From germline, CDR1 is MNHEY and CDR2 SMNVEV (reference sequence). This CDR3 region has 16 residues. The CDR3 spells CASSHYRETLRNGYTF. The CDR3 DNA is TGTGCCAGCAGTCATTACCGGGAGACACTCCGGAATGGCTACACCTTC.

The V and J genes are TRBV28 and TRBJ2-3; D is perhaps TRBD2 (6 bases). CDR1 MDHEN and CDR2 SYDVKM come from the germline V gene. This CDR3 is 14 amino acids long. The ends were cut back, 2 bases at V and 0 bases at J, with 6 bases in the middle. The CDR3 loop is CASSLGGSTDTQYF. CDR3 bases: TGTGCCAGCAGTTTAGGAGGGAGCACAGATACGCAGTATTTT.